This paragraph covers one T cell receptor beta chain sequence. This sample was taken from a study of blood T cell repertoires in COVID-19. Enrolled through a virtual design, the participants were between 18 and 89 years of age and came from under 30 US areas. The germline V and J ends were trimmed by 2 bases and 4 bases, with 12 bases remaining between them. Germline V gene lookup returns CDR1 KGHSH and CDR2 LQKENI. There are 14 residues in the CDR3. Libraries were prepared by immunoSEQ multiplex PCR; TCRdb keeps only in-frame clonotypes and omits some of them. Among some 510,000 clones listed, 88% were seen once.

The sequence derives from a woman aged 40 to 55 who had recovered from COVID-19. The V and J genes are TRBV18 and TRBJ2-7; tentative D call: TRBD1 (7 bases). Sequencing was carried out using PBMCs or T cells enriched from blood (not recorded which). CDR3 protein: CASSPAGQTYEQYF. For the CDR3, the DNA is TGTGCCAGCTCACCAGCGGGACAGACGTACGAGCAGTACTTC.